Shown below are 19 T cell receptor beta chains from a single sample sequenced in a study of blood T cell repertoires in COVID-19. Sequencing used immunoSEQ multiplex PCR; TCRdb keeps in-frame clones, though not all of them. The sample lists roughly 97,000 clones, 75% to 90% occurring once. Sequences were obtained from peripheral blood. The receptor source for this set is a man between 60 and 70 years old with acute or convalescent COVID-19.

The gene calls are TRBV29-1 and TRBJ1-1; 11 nucleotides agree with TRBD1. Germline V gives CDR1 SQVTM, CDR2 ANQGSEA. The CDR3 consists of 16 residues. Germline trimming cut 4 bases from V and 6 bases from J; bases unmatched to any gene: 13. Here the CDR3 DNA reads TGCAGCGTTGGGGACAGGGGGAAAGGAGGAGTCGCTGAAGCTTTCTTT. It codes for CSVGDRGKGGVAEAFF.

V is TRBV4-3 and J is TRBJ1-2, with D perhaps matching TRBD1 (5 bases). The CDR3 consists of 15 residues. V was shortened by 0 bases and J by 4 bases, with 12 bases between the two germline ends. Germline V gives CDR1 LGHNA, CDR2 YSLEER. This CDR3 is CASSQDLGGSYGYTF. The CDR3 coding sequence is TGCGCCAGCAGCCAAGATTTGGGGGGATCCTATGGCTACACCTTC.

The chain couples TRBV9 to TRBJ1-1; 7 nucleotides agree with TRBD1. Unmatched junction bases numbered 11, after V lost 3 bases and J lost 3 bases. CDR1 and CDR2 (germline): SGDLS, YYNGEE. The CDR3 consists of 16 residues. The chain's CDR3 is CASSAPRQGMDTEAFF. The CDR3 DNA is TGTGCCAGCAGCGCGCCCCGACAGGGTATGGACACTGAAGCTTTCTTT.

V gene TRBV18 combines with J gene TRBJ1-4; D is possibly TRBD1 (5 bases). V was pared by 5 bases and J by 4 bases, with 8 bases between. Germline CDR1 and CDR2: KGHSH and LQKENI. CDR3 length equals 13 residues. The CDR3 bases are TGTGCCAGCTCATACGGACATAATGAAAAACTGTTTTTT. This encodes CASSYGHNEKLFF.

This chain joins TRBV7-8 and TRBJ2-7; 8 bases fit TRBD1. The CDR3 totals 13 residues. From germline, CDR1 is SGHVS and CDR2 FQNEAQ. V was clipped by 5 bases and J by 4 bases; unmatched bases: 4. The CDR3 DNA reads TGTGCCAGCAGCACCACAGGGGGTTACGAGCAGTACTTC. Its protein product is CASSTTGGYEQYF.

The rearrangement joins TRBV24-1 to TRBJ2-7, with D possibly TRBD2 on 6 matching bases. The germline V gene encodes CDR1 KGHDR and CDR2 SFDVKD. The V gene lost 12 bases and the J gene lost 0 bases, with 17 bases spanning the gap. The CDR3 consists of 14 residues. CDR3 region: CAALRGGRSYEQYV. CDR3 sequence (DNA): TGTGCCGCCCTAAGGGGAGGTCGCTCCTACGAGCAGTACGTC.

The CDR3 here is CASSGQGLYGYTF. CDR3 sequence (DNA): TGTGCCAGCAGCGGACAGGGGCTCTATGGCTACACCTTC. The chain recombines TRBV7-9 with TRBJ1-2; 9 bases are shared with TRBD1. This CDR3 region has 13 residues. V shed 5 bases, J shed 4 bases, and the junction held 2 bases outside the gene matches. Germline V gene lookup returns CDR1 SEHNR and CDR2 FQNEAQ (reference sequence).

This clone was observed once. The chain recombines TRBV11-3 with TRBJ1-1; D is undetermined. The V and J ends lost 4 bases and 4 bases respectively, with 7 bases between them. Germline CDR1 is SGHNT and CDR2 is YENEEA. This CDR3 has 12 residues. The CDR3 here is CASSSRGTEAFF. Written as DNA, the CDR3 is TGTGCCAGCAGCTCACGGGGCACTGAAGCTTTCTTT. The full variable domain, rest sourced from reference TRBV11-3 and TRBJ1-1, is EAGVVQSPRYKIIEKKQPVAFWCNPISGHNTLYWYLQNLGQGPELLIRYENEEAVDDSQLPKDRFSAERLKGVDSTLKIQPAELGDSAVYLCASSSRGTEAFFGQGTRLTVV.

This chain connects TRBV28 to TRBJ2-5; TRBD1 matches 8 bases. This CDR3 has 14 amino acids. The trim removed 6 bases at V and 5 bases at J, leaving 8 bases unmatched. From germline, CDR1 is MDHEN and CDR2 SYDVKM. CDR3 DNA sequence: TGTGCCAGCAGATCGACACAGGGGGTGGAGACCCAGTACTTC. It translates to CASRSTQGVETQYF. Variable domain in full (rest from reference TRBV28 and TRBJ2-5): DVKVTQSSRYLVKRTGEKVFLECVQDMDHENMFWYRQDPGLGLRLIYFSYDVKMKEKGDIPEGYSVSREKKERFSLILESASTNQTSMYLCASRSTQGVETQYFGPGTRLLVL.

The V gene is TRBV20-1, the J gene TRBJ2-2, with D possibly TRBD1 on 6 matching bases. CDR1 is DFQATT and CDR2 is SNEGSKA in the germline V gene (reference sequence). The CDR3 totals 15 residues. Trimming took off 3 bases at V and 4 bases at J, with 15 bases between the two ends. The CDR3 bases are TGCAGTGCTAGTAACCCAACAGGGCGCACCGGGGAGCTGTTTTTT. Residues: CSASNPTGRTGELFF.

For this clone: This sample includes further DNA sequences coding for the same CDR3. V gene TRBV15 combines with J gene TRBJ1-6, with D unresolved. CDR1 is LNHNV, CDR2 YYDKDF, per germline (reference sequence). The V gene lost 6 bases and the J gene lost 7 bases, with 10 bases spanning the gap. This CDR3 is 13 amino acids long. The CDR3 sequence: CATSRDPNSPLHF. CDR3 sequence (DNA): TGTGCCACCAGTCGGGATCCCAATTCACCCCTCCACTTT.

This clone was seen once. The chain employs TRBV15 and TRBJ2-1; 11 bases map to TRBD2. This CDR3 spans 16 amino acids. Germline lookup yields CDR1 LNHNV and CDR2 YYDKDF (reference sequence). V lost 3 bases and J lost 6; bases outside the gene matches: 7. The CDR3 region is CATSRALAGGSNEQFF. The CDR3, as DNA: TGTGCCACCAGCAGGGCTTTAGCGGGAGGGAGCAATGAGCAGTTCTTC.

The genes are TRBV4-2 and TRBJ2-3, with TRBD2 matching over 7 bases. The CDR3 has 17 residues. CDR1 and CDR2 (germline): LGHNA, YNFKEQ. The ends lost 2 bases at V and 0 bases at J; junction bases unmatched: 8. In DNA, the CDR3 is TGTGCCAGCAGCCAACAAACGACGGGGGGAAGCACAGATACGCAGTATTTT. It codes for CASSQQTTGGSTDTQYF.

The chain recombines TRBV12-3 or TRBV12-4 with TRBJ2-7, with TRBD2 identical over 13 bases. The V gene end was trimmed by 10 bases and the J gene end by 6 bases; junction bases not matched to a gene: 6. CDR3 length equals 13 residues. The CDR3 nucleotides read TGTGCCAACCCGGGACTAGCGGGACTCGAGCAGTACGTC. Amino acids: CANPGLAGLEQYV.

The chain combines TRBV14 with TRBJ2-5; D gene uncertain. Trimming cost V 1 base and J 7 bases, with 13 bases left between them. This CDR3 is built from 14 residues. From germline, CDR1 is SGHDN and CDR2 FVKESK. Here the CDR3 DNA reads TGTGCCAGCAGCCAAGGGGTCTGGCTAGTGACCCAGTACTTC. Its protein product is CASSQGVWLVTQYF.

This clone came up many times. This chain uses TRBV9 with TRBJ1-2, with a weak D call TRBD1 (6 bases). Germline loops: CDR1 SGDLS, CDR2 YYNGEE. The V end was cut by 0 bases, the J end by 2 bases, with 8 bases between. This CDR3 contains 14 residues. The DNA for the CDR3 is TGTGCCAGCAGCGTAGATGGGGGCAACTATGGCTACACCTTC. It is translated as CASSVDGGNYGYTF.

This clone was counted between two and nine times. The chain uses TRBV6-2 or TRBV6-3 and TRBJ2-1, with 10 bases identical to TRBD2. This CDR3 comprises 16 residues. J lost 8 bases, V lost 0 bases, and 7 bases had no gene match. The germline CDR1 and CDR2 sequences are MNHEY and SVGEGT. CDR3 residues: CASSYSTPSGSHEQFF. The CDR3 DNA is TGTGCCAGCAGTTACTCGACGCCTAGCGGGAGTCATGAGCAGTTCTTC.

This clone is a singleton in its sample. The chain combines TRBV2 with TRBJ1-5; 8 bases are shared with TRBD1. Germline V gene data show CDR1 as SNHLY and CDR2 as FYNNEI. The length of the CDR3 is 14 residues. With 7 bases clipped from V and 6 bases from J, the junction kept 8 bases outside the gene matches. The CDR3 sequence: CASTRQGQSQPQHF. In DNA form, the CDR3 reads TGTGCCAGCACTAGACAGGGGCAAAGTCAGCCCCAGCATTTT.

The chain recombines TRBV19 with TRBJ1-4, with D possibly TRBD1 on 6 matching bases. Germline CDR1 and CDR2: LNHDA and SQIVND (reference sequence). The V and J ends lost 4 bases and 8 bases respectively, with 17 bases between them. The CDR3 spans 15 residues. The CDR3 reads CASSSWGQAGEKLFF. The CDR3 coding sequence is TGTGCCAGTAGTAGTTGGGGGCAGGCCGGAGAAAAACTGTTTTTT.